This TCR beta chain came from a study of vaccination effects on CD4 cells after COVID-19 (dated 2022 in TCRdb). In terms of the full investigation: Each participant got two doses of an mRNA SARS-CoV-2 vaccine, either BNT162b2 or mRNA-1273. Cultures from other donors in the study were sequenced with the Oncomine TCR Beta short-read assay on an Illumina iSeq 100. In both COVID-19 convalescent patients and infection-naive vaccine recipients, the study compared SARS-CoV-2 spike-specific CD4+ TCR repertoires from before mRNA vaccination with those from after it. A total of 10 COVID-19 convalescent patients and several SARS-CoV-2-naive healthy vaccine recipients were included in the full study.

The library was generated by the immunoSEQ multiplex PCR assay. DNA from the CD4+ T cells that had been cultured and isolated underwent TCR beta CDR3 sequencing. In the original analysis: Non-productive TCR sequences were removed and reads were trimmed to the CDR3 region, keeping CDR3s of at least 7 amino acids. The MANAFEST web app was used to identify antigen-specific clonotypes by comparing expansion in peptide wells with expansion in reference cultures. For clones to be considered positive, expansion at FDR<0.05 versus reference and all other wells, an odds ratio above 5, and a frequency above 0.1% in two replicate wells were required. Cross-reactive clonotypes were defined as significantly expanded in SARS-CoV-2 spike wells and in at least one common cold coronavirus spike condition. CDR3 similarity was assessed by Levenshtein distance using the stringdist R package, and unrooted trees were constructed with ape in R 3.6.1. The clones in this table, taken by TCRdb from immuneACCESS, are in-frame only. Not every clone is retained; where verified, under half of the shortfall comes from an unresolved V gene, and the cause of the rest is unknown. D and trimming were read from the DNA, whereas the V and J calls and clone size are those reported in that table. The sample table contains tens of thousands of clones; only one count was recorded for around 81% of them. The ten largest clonotypes hold roughly a tenth of the sample.

Here is what the overall study found, with its caveats: Marked clonal contraction was observed in both infection-induced and vaccine-induced clones at late post-vaccination timepoints, consistent with waning T cell responses. Limitations of the study were the small number of convalescent patients and the absence of early post-infection timepoints. In healthy vaccine recipients, vaccine-induced clones were almost all SARS-CoV-2 mono-reactive, with only 1 of 255 being cross-reactive with common cold coronaviruses.

This clone has only one observation. Its recognized antigen is unknown. Per-base qualities were not stored, and no clone one base away is much larger. In the ViraFEST assay, PBMC were stimulated with viral peptide pools, and antigen-specific CD4+ T cell clonotypes were then identified by expansion using TCR sequencing. After less than eleven days of culture, CD4+ T cells were isolated with the EasySep CD4+ T cell isolation kit. Negative nucleocapsid antibody results before and after vaccination confirmed that the healthy vaccine recipients had no prior SARS-CoV-2 infection. Each well held under 2.5 million PBMC cultured in IMDM containing approximately 5.3% human AB serum, around 9.3 IU/ml IL-2 and gentamicin, along with roughly 10 ug/ml peptides. Half of the culture medium was replaced with fresh IL-2-containing medium on days 3 and 7. Unless otherwise noted, each peptide stimulation condition was cultured in triplicate wells. Using Ficoll-Paque Plus gradient centrifugation, PBMC were separated from whole blood and then either used fresh or cryopreserved at -140C. The spike proteins of SARS-CoV-2 and of the common cold coronaviruses HCoV-NL63, HCoV-OC43 and HCoV-229E were spanned by overlapping peptide pools. Genomic DNA was extracted from cultured CD4+ T cells with the QIAamp micro DNA kit.

For CDR1 and CDR2, the germline V gene lists ENHRY and SYGVKD. Relative to germline, V is missing 7 bases and J is missing 8 bases, with 15 bases of the junction outside any gene match. Its CDR3 holds 15 amino acids, cysteine through phenylalanine. The CDR3 DNA has 45 bases and is translated from base 1. The V gene is TRBV10-3 and the J gene is TRBJ1-2, and TRBD1 matches 8 of the central bases. The sequence derives from a human donor who received a COVID-19 vaccine. The sequenced sample was CD4+ T cells from PBMCs cultured with SARS-CoV-2 spike peptides, obtained before COVID-19 vaccination. According to the study, the label for this sample's cell subset or site signals: SARS-CoV-2 spike overlapping peptide pool stimulation. The DNA reads as follows: TGTGCCATCACCGAGAGTGGACAGGGAGTAGAAGGCTACACCTTC. Its protein product is CAITESGQGVEGYTF.